The 7 T cell receptor beta chains reported below all come from one sample, sequenced in a study of Graves' ophthalmopathy and Graves' hyperthyroidism. TCR beta CDR3 regions were amplified from RNA transcripts. HTBI primers served in a first-round RT-PCR, which a second-round multiplex PCR followed. One entry per CDR3 protein, called by TCRdb with MiXCR from the multiplex PCR reads. The sample carries over a million distinct CDR3 sequences, 35% to 45% recorded once. Sequencing input: peripheral blood or thyroid tissue (not recorded which). Receptors originate from an adult man with Graves' hyperthyroidism.

This clonotype was detected many times. DNA of the CDR3: TGTGCCAGCAGTGACCCCGGGACGATGGGCGAGCAGTACTTC. Translated: CASSDPGTMGEQYF. This chain links TRBV2 with TRBJ2-7; possibly TRBD1 or TRBD2 for D (5 bases each). Germline V lookup: CDR1 SNHLY, CDR2 FYNNEI. The V end was cut by 3 bases, the J end by 6 bases, with 15 bases between. The CDR3 totals 14 residues.

V is TRBV10-2 and J is TRBJ2-7; 9 bases agree with TRBD1. The CDR3 extends over 18 amino acids. Germline V gene lookup returns CDR1 WSHSY and CDR2 SAAADI. V lost 7 bases to trimming and J lost 1 base; unmatched junction nucleotides: 17. In nucleotides, the CDR3 is TGCGCCAGCAAGAGGTTTAATATCGAGACAGGGGGATCCTACGAGCAGTACTTC. This gives the protein CASKRFNIETGGSYEQYF.

This clonotype came up many times. The chain employs TRBV12-3 or TRBV12-4 and TRBJ1-5; the D gene is possibly TRBD1 (6 bases). CDR3 length: 14 residues. V lost 5 bases, J lost 7 bases, and 15 bases lay in between. DNA for the CDR3: TGTGCCAGCAGTCGTAGGGGGTACGGGCAGCCCCAGCATTTT. Its translation: CASSRRGYGQPQHF.

This chain links TRBV11-2 with TRBJ1-1; D is perhaps TRBD1 (6 bases). The CDR3 consists of 15 residues. CDR1 SGHAT and CDR2 FQNNGV come from the germline V gene. The germline V and J ends were trimmed by 7 bases and 4 bases, with 19 bases remaining between them. DNA for the CDR3: TGTGCCAGCACCCTTGGTGGGGGGCCCAGCACTGAAGCTTTCTTT. Translating it yields CASTLGGGPSTEAFF.

This clonotype was seen more than once but under ten times. This rearrangement joins TRBV27 to TRBJ1-2; D perhaps matches TRBD1 (5 bases). Trimming shortened V by 5 bases and J by 5 bases, and 15 bases separated the two germline ends. Per germline, CDR1 MNHEY and CDR2 SMNVEV (reference sequence). The CDR3 length is 14 residues. CDR3 nucleotides: TGTGCCAGCAGTCCCCAGGGCGAAAGGTATGGCTACACCTTC. Its translation is CASSPQGERYGYTF.

The chain joins TRBV19 to TRBJ2-2, with 8 bases fitting TRBD1. V was pared by 6 bases and J by 6 bases, with 18 bases of the junction left unmatched. The V gene's germline CDR1 is LNHDA and CDR2 SQIVND (reference sequence). The CDR3 extends over 18 amino acids. CDR3 amino acids: CASSSTRQGKISPGELFF. The CDR3 region has the DNA TGTGCCAGTAGCAGCACCCGACAGGGGAAGATCAGTCCCGGGGAGCTGTTTTTT.

A few counts support this clonotype. The V call is TRBV4-2, the J call TRBJ1-5; tentative D call: TRBD1 (5 bases). V lost 0 bases to trimming and J lost 5 bases, with 14 bases between them. CDR3 size: 16 residues. Germline V gene data show CDR1 as LGHNA and CDR2 as YNFKEQ. The CDR3 protein is CASSQEGRGLHQPQHF. The CDR3 nucleotides read TGTGCCAGCAGCCAAGAGGGACGGGGCCTTCATCAGCCCCAGCATTTT.